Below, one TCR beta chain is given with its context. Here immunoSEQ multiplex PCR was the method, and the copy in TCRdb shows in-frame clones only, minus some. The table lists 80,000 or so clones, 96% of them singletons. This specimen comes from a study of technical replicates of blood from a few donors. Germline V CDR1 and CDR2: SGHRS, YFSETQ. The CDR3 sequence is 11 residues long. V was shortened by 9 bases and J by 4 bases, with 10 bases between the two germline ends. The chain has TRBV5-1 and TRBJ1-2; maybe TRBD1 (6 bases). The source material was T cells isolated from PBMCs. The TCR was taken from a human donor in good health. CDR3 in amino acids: CATSDSYGYTF. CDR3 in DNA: TGCGCCACCTCGGACAGCTATGGCTACACCTTC.